The present TCR beta chain was sequenced within a study of radiotherapy plus CTLA-4 blockade in lung cancer. Study results and caveats: An expansion of tumor-derived TCR clones occurred in blood after radiotherapy plus ipilimumab. Reportedly, early blood T cell clone dynamics best predicted response, with interferon-beta.

Repertoires were generated with immunoSEQ multiplex PCR, while TCRdb's copy carries only in-frame clones and drops some. The data contain more than 25,000 clones, over 75% of them singletons. Of note for this clone: Its antigen is unknown.

This CDR3 is built from 15 residues. Germline CDR1 reads SGHRS; CDR2 reads YFSETQ. Deletions cut 4 bases from V and 2 bases from J, with 14 bases between. The specimen comprised peripheral blood, sampled from a patient treated with radiotherapy plus ipilimumab. V gene TRBV5-1 combines with J gene TRBJ2-3; D is ambiguous. The receptor's source is a human donor with non-small cell lung cancer who had stable disease on radiotherapy plus ipilimumab. This CDR3 reads CASSDPKGITDTQYF. CDR3 sequence (DNA): TGCGCCAGCAGCGACCCAAAGGGAATCACAGATACGCAGTATTTT.